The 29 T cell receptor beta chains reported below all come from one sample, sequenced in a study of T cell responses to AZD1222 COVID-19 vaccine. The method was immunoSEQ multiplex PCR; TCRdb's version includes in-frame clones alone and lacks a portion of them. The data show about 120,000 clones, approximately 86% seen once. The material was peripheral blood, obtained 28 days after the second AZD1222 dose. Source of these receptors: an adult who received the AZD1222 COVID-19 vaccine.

CDR3 DNA sequence: TGTGCCAGTAGTAACCAACAGGGCTACGAGCAGTACTTC. Protein sequence: CASSNQQGYEQYF. The chain is built from TRBV19 and TRBJ2-7; D possibly corresponds to TRBD1 (6 bases). CDR1 LNHDA and CDR2 SQIVND come from the germline V gene (reference sequence). V dropped 4 bases and J dropped 3 bases, with 10 bases sitting between them. The CDR3 totals 13 residues. The variable domain in full, with the rest retrieved from reference TRBV19 and TRBJ2-7, is DGGITQSPKYLFRKEGQNVTLSCEQNLNHDAMYWYRQDPGQGLRLIYYSQIVNDFQKGDIAEGYSVSREKKESFPLTVTSAQKNPTAFYLCASSNQQGYEQYFGPGTRLTVT.

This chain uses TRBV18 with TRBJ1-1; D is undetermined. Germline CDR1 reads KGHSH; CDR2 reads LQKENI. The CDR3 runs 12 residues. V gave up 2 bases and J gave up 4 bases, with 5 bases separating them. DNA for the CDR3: TGTGCCAGCTCACCAGGGTCCACTGAAGCTTTCTTT. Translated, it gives CASSPGSTEAFF.

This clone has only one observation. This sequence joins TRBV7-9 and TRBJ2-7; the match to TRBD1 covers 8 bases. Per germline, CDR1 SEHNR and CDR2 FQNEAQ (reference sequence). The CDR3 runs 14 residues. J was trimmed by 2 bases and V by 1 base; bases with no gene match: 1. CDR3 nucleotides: TGTGCCAGCAGCTTAGGGACAGGGACCTACGAGCAGTACTTC. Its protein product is CASSLGTGTYEQYF.

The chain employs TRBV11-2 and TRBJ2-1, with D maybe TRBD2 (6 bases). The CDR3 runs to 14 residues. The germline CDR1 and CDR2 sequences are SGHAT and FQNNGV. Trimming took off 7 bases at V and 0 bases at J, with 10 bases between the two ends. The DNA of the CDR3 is TGTGCCAGCACCCGGGACTTCTCCTACAATGAGCAGTTCTTC. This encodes CASTRDFSYNEQFF.

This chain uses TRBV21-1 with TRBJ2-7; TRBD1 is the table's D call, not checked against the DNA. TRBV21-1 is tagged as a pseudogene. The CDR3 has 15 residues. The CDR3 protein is CASSKVYSPSYEQYF. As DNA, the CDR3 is TGTGCCAGCAGCAAAGTGTACAGCCCATCCTACGAGCAGTACTTC.

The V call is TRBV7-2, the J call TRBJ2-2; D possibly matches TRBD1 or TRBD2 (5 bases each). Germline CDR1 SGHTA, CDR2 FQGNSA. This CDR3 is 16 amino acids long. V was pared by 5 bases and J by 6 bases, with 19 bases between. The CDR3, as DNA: TGTGCCAGCAGCCTCGAGGGACCCCGGTTGGCCGGGGAGCTGTTTTTT. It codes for CASSLEGPRLAGELFF.

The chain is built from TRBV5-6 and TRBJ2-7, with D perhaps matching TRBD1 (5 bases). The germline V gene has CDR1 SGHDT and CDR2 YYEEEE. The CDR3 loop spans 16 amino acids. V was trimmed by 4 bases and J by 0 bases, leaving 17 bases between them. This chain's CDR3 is CASSPRQWASSYEQYF. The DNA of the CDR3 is TGTGCCAGCAGCCCCCGACAGTGGGCAAGCTCCTACGAGCAGTACTTC. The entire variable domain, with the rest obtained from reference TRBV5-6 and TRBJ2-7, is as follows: DAGVTQSPTHLIKTRGQQVTLRCSPKSGHDTVSWYQQALGQGPQFIFQYYEEEERQRGNFPDRFSGHQFPNYSSELNVNALLLGDSALYLCASSPRQWASSYEQYFGPGTRLTVT.

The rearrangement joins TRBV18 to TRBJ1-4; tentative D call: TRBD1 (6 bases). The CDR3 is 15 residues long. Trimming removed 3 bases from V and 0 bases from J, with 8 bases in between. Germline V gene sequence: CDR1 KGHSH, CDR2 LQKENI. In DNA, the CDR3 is TGTGCCAGCTCACCCACAGGGACAACTAATGAAAAACTGTTTTTT. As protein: CASSPTGTTNEKLFF. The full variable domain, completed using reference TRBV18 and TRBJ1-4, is NAGVMQNPRHLVRRRGQEARLRCSPMKGHSHVYWYRQLPEEGLKFMVYLQKENIIDESGMPKERFSAEFPKEGPSILRIQQVVRGDSAAYFCASSPTGTTNEKLFFGSGTQLSVL.

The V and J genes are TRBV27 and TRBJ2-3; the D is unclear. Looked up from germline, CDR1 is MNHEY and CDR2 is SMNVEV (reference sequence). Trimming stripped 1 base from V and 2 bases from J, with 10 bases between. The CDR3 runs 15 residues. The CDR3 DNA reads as TGTGCCAGCAGTTTATGGTCCACCTCCACAGATACGCAGTATTTT. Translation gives CASSLWSTSTDTQYF.

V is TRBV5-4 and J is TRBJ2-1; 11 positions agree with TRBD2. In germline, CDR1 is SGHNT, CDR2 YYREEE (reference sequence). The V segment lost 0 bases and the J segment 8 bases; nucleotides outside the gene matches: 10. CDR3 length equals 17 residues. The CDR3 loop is CASSLGASGGSVYEQFF. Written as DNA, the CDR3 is TGTGCCAGCAGCTTGGGTGCTAGCGGGGGGTCGGTCTATGAGCAGTTCTTC. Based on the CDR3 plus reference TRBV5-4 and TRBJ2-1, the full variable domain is ETGVTQSPTHLIKTRGQQVTLRCSSQSGHNTVSWYQQALGQGPQFIFQYYREEENGRGNFPPRFSGLQFPNYSSELNVNALELDDSALYLCASSLGASGGSVYEQFFGPGTRLTVL.

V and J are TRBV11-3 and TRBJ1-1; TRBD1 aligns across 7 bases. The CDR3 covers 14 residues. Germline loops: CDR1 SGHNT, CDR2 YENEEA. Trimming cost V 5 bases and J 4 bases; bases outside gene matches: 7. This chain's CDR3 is CASSPLRGSTEAFF. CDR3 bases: TGTGCCAGCAGCCCTCTCAGGGGGAGCACTGAAGCTTTCTTT.

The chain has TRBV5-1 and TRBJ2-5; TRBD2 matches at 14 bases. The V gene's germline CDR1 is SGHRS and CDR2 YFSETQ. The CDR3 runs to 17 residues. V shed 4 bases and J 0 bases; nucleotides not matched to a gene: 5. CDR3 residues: CASSTGLAGGDQETQYF. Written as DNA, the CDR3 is TGCGCCAGCAGCACCGGACTAGCGGGGGGAGACCAAGAGACCCAGTACTTC.

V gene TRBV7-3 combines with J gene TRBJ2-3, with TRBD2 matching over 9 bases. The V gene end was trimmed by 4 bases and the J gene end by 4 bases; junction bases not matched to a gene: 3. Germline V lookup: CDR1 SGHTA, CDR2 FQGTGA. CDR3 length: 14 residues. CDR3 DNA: TGTGCCAGCAGCTCGGGACTAGCCGCAGATACGCAGTATTTT. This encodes CASSSGLAADTQYF.

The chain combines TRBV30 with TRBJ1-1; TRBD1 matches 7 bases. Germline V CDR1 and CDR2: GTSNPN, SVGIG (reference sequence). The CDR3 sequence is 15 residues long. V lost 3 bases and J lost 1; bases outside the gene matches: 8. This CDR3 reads CAWSDDGTANTEAFF. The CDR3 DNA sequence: TGTGCCTGGAGCGACGACGGGACAGCGAACACTGAAGCTTTCTTT.

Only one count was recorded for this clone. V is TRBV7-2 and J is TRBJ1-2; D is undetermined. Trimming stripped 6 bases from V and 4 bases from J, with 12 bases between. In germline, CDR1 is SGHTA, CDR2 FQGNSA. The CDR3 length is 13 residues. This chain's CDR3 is CASRITGVYGYTF. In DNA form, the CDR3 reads TGTGCCAGCAGAATAACCGGGGTCTATGGCTACACCTTC.

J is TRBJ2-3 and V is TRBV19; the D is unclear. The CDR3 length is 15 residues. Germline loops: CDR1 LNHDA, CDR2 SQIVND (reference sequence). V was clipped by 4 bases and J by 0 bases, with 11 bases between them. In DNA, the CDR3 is TGTGCCAGTAGTACCCCGACAAGGAGCACAGATACGCAGTATTTT. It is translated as CASSTPTRSTDTQYF.

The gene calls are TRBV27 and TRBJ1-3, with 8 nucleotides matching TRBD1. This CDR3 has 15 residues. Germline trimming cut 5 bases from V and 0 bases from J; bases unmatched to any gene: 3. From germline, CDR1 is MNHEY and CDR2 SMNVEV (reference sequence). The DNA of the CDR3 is TGTGCCAGCAGTGCCACAGGGGGCTCTGGAAACACCATATATTTT. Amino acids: CASSATGGSGNTIYF.

The CDR3 loop reads CAIGGSYNEQFF. The CDR3 coding sequence is TGTGCCATCGGGGGCTCCTACAATGAGCAGTTCTTC. The chain uses TRBV10-3 and TRBJ2-1; D possibly uses TRBD1 or TRBD2 (5 bases each). The CDR3 extends over 12 amino acids. The germline V gene has CDR1 ENHRY and CDR2 SYGVKD. Trimming shortened V by 8 bases and J by 0 bases, and 5 bases separated the two germline ends.

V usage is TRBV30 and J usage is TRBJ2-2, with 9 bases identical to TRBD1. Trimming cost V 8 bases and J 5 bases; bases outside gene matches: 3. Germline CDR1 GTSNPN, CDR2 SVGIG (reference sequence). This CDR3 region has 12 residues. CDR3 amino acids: CARGQGTGELFF. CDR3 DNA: TGTGCCAGGGGACAGGGAACCGGGGAGCTGTTTTTT.

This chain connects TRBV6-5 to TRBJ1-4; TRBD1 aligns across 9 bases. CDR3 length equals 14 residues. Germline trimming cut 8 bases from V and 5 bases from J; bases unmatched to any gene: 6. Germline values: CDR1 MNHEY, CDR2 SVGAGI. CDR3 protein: CASRGGTGNEKLFF. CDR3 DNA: TGTGCCAGCCGGGGAGGGACAGGGAATGAAAAACTGTTTTTT.

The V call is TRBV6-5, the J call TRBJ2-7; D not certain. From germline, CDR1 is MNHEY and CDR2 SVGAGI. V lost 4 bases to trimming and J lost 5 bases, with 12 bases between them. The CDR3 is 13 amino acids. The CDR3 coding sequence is TGTGCCAGCAGTTCTCGATTGGGTAACGAGCAGTACTTC. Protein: CASSSRLGNEQYF.

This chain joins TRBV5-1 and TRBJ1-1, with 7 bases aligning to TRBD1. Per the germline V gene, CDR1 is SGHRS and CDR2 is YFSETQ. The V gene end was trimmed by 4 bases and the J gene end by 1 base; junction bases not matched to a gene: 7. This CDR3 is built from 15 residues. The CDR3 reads CASSGTGTANTEAFF. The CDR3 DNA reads TGCGCCAGCAGCGGAACCGGGACAGCGAACACTGAAGCTTTCTTT.

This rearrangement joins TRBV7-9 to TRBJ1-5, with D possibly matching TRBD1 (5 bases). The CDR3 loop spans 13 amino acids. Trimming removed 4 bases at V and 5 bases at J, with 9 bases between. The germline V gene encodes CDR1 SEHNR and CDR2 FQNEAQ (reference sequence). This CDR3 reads CASSSEGDQPQHF. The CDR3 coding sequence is TGTGCCAGCAGCTCCGAAGGGGATCAGCCCCAGCATTTT. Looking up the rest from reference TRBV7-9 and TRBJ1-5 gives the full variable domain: DTGVSQNPRHKITKRGQNVTFRCDPISEHNRLYWYRQTLGQGPEFLTYFQNEAQLEKSRLLSDRFSAERPKGSFSTLEIQRTEQGDSAMYLCASSSEGDQPQHFGDGTRLSIL.

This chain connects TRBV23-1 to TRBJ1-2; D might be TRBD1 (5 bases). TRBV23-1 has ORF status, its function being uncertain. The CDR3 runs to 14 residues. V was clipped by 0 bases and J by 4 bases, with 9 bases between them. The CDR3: CASSQSRGCYGYTF. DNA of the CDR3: TGCGCCAGCAGTCAATCGCGGGGGTGCTATGGCTACACCTTC.

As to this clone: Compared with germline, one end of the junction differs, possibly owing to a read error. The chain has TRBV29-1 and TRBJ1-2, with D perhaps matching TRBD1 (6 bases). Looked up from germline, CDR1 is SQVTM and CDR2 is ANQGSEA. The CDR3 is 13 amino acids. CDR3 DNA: TGCAGCGTTCGACCAGGGGCGGTCGATGGCCACACCTTC. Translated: CSVRPGAVDGHTF. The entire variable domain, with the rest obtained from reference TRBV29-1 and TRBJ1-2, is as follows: SAVISQKPSRDICQRGTSLTIQCQVDSQVTMMFWYRQQPGQSLTLIATANQGSEATYESGFVIDKFPISRPNLTFSTLTVSNMSPEDSSIYLCSVRPGAVDGHTFGSGTRLTVV.

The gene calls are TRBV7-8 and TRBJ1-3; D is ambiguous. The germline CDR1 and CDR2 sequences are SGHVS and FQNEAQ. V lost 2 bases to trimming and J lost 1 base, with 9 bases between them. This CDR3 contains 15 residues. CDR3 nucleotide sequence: TGTGCCAGCAGCTTATATGGGTTATCTGGAAACACCATATATTTT. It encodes CASSLYGLSGNTIYF.

In DNA, the CDR3 is TGCGCCAGCAGCCAACGGGACACTCACACCGGGGAGCTGTTTTTT. It yields the protein CASSQRDTHTGELFF. The chain couples TRBV4-3 to TRBJ2-2, with D maybe TRBD1 (6 bases). V lost 2 bases and J 3 bases, leaving 10 bases between the germline ends. CDR1 is LGHNA, CDR2 YSLEER, per germline. The CDR3 totals 15 residues.

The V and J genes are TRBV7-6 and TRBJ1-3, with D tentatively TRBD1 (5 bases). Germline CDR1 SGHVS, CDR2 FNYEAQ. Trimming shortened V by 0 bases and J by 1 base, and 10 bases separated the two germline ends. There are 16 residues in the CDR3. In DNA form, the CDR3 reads TGTGCCAGCAGCTTAGCAGGGGTGCCATCTGGAAACACCATATATTTT. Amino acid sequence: CASSLAGVPSGNTIYF.

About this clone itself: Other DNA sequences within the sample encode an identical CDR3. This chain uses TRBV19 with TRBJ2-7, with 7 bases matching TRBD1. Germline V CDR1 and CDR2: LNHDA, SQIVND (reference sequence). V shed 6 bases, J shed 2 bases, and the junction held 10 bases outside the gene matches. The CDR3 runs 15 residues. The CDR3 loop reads CASSTTGTVTYEQYF. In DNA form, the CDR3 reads TGTGCCAGTAGCACAACCGGGACAGTCACCTACGAGCAGTACTTC.